Sequencing of this T cell receptor beta chain was carried out in a study of a mutant IDH1 vaccine in newly diagnosed glioma. About the research overall: Of the patients given treatment, 62.5% were male and approximately 40% were female, and a mean age of roughly 40 years was recorded. Previous care, which was radiotherapy, temozolomide, or both, most often involved both. Study-wide results and limits: Pseudoprogression seemed unrelated to changes in top peripheral T cell clonotypes.

V dropped 0 bases and J dropped 3 bases, with 4 bases sitting between them. Germline CDR1 and CDR2: SGHDT and YYEEEE. The CDR3 length is 13 residues. Profiled with immunoSEQ multiplex PCR; TCRdb holds only in-frame clones, not every one. The data hold roughly 41,000 clones, with about 73% observed a single time. Time point noted: baseline, week 1 (first vaccination visit). Treatment reported: pre-vaccination baseline after standard-of-care therapy. Each astrocytoma in the donors was new, WHO grade 3 or 4, IDH1-mutant and ATRX-lost. Regarding this clone: What it recognizes is unknown.

The chain recombines TRBV5-6 with TRBJ2-1; D gene unclear. This TCR derives from a man in his forties with glioma. Some clones in this sample may be carry-over from other donors' samples. Sequences were derived from PBMCs, sampled from a glioma patient treated with radiotherapy, temozolomide or both. In DNA form, the CDR3 reads TGTGCCAGCAGCTTGGACTACTACAATGAGCAGTTCTTC. Protein sequence: CASSLDYYNEQFF. Filled out from reference TRBV5-6 and TRBJ2-1, the complete variable domain reads DAGVTQSPTHLIKTRGQQVTLRCSPKSGHDTVSWYQQALGQGPQFIFQYYEEEERQRGNFPDRFSGHQFPNYSSELNVNALLLGDSALYLCASSLDYYNEQFFGPGTRLTVL.